The text below deals with one TCR beta chain. The germline V gene encodes CDR1 SGHTA and CDR2 FQGTGA. The ends were cut back, 5 bases at V and 2 bases at J, with 9 bases in the middle. CDR3 size: 13 residues. Here immunoSEQ multiplex PCR was the method, and the copy in TCRdb shows in-frame clones only, minus some. The table includes about 100,000 clones, approximately 90% detected once. The data stem from a study of OX40 agonist ivuxolimab in advanced cancers. The sequence was collected from an adult with an advanced solid tumor such as melanoma, head and neck, liver or kidney cancer. The sample in question was CD4+ or CD8+ T cells sorted from blood, obtained in a trial of the OX40 agonist ivuxolimab. The rearrangement links TRBV7-3 to TRBJ1-1; unclear D gene. The CDR3, as DNA: TGTGCCAGCAGCCAGACACTTAACACTGAAGCTTTCTTT. It specifies CASSQTLNTEAFF.